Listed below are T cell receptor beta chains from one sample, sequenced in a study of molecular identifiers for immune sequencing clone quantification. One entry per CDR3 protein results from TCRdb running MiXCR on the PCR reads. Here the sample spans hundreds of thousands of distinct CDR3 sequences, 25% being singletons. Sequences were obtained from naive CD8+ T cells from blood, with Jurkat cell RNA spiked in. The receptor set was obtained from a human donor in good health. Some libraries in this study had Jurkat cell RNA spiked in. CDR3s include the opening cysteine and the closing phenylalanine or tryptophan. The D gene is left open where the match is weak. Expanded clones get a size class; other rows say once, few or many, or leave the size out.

CDR3: CATSVGPNTEAFF; DNA: TGTGCCACCAGTGTGGGACCGAACACTGAAGCTTTCTTT; D: .; size: few; V: TRBV24-1; J: TRBJ1-1
CDR3: CASSPNRGGGNTEAFF; DNA: TGTGCCAGCAGCCCCAACAGGGGTGGGGGAAACACTGAAGCTTTCTTT; D: TRBD1; size: .; V: TRBV7-6; J: TRBJ1-1
CDR3: CSAPQDSARYEQYF; DNA: TGCAGTGCTCCTCAGGACAGTGCACGGTACGAGCAGTACTTC; D: .; size: .; V: TRBV20-1; J: TRBJ2-7
CDR3: CASSFYRGAGELFF; DNA: TGTGCCAGCAGTTTTTATCGGGGAGCCGGGGAGCTGTTTTTT; D: .; size: .; V: TRBV27; J: TRBJ2-2
CDR3: CASRPTGTSGSSYEQYF; DNA: TGTGCCAGCAGGCCAACCGGGACTAGCGGGAGCTCCTACGAGCAGTACTTC; D: TRBD2; size: .; V: TRBV14; J: TRBJ2-7
CDR3: CAWSFLAIYQETQYF; DNA: TGTGCCTGGTCCTTCCTAGCGATTTACCAAGAGACCCAGTACTTC; D: .; size: many; V: TRBV30; J: TRBJ2-5
CDR3: CASSGATYEQFF; DNA: TGTGCCAGCAGCGGGGCGACGTATGAGCAGTTCTTC; D: .; size: many; V: TRBV16; J: TRBJ2-1
CDR3: CASSQVGDSYEQYF; DNA: TGTGCCAGCAGTCAAGTAGGGGATTCCTACGAGCAGTACTTC; D: .; size: many; V: TRBV7-9; J: TRBJ2-7
CDR3: CASSFGQGLTGELFF; DNA: TGTGCCAGCAGTTTCGGACAGGGGTTGACCGGGGAGCTGTTTTTT; D: TRBD1; size: many; V: TRBV12-3/TRBV12-4; J: TRBJ2-2
CDR3: CASSFSGVLAYEQYF; DNA: TGTGCCAGCAGTTTTTCGGGGGTCTTAGCCTACGAGCAGTACTTC; D: .; size: .; V: TRBV27; J: TRBJ2-7
CDR3: CASSEDITSGNTIYF; DNA: TGTGCCAGCAGTGAAGACATAACATCTGGAAACACCATATATTTT; D: .; size: many; V: TRBV27; J: TRBJ1-3